The present T cell receptor (beta chain) was sequenced within a study of blood T cell repertoires in COVID-19 (dated by TCRdb to about 2020). Notes on the research overall: The collaborator samples originated in the United States, Italy and Spain and spanned the acute and convalescent phases of COVID-19. The material from the prospective study consisted of cDNA or gDNA derived from T cells, B-cell-depleted T cells, or PBMCs. The dataset comprised deeply sampled blood TCRbeta repertoires from subjects exposed to, actively infected with, or recovered from COVID-19. The repertoires were released in a freely available public database meant as a resource for research on the immune response to SARS-CoV-2. The samples were drawn from two sources: the first 160 participants of the ongoing ImmuneRACE study, and 1,254 subjects contributed by 6 global collaborators. Sample metadata almost always included a de-identified subject ID, COVID-19 status, age in years and sex. Where HLA class I and class II types were available, the types were taken from metadata supplied by the sample provider, not from assay-based typing. Results the study describes overall, beyond this receptor: How much clinical and demographic metadata was included differed by source and by participant, and the metadata was provided uncurated.

In the case of this clone: Its antigen specificity is not known. Base quality data are lacking; no much larger clone is found one base away.

TCRbeta CDR3 regions were amplified from genomic DNA using the immunoSEQ Assay, a bias-controlled multiplex PCR. Per the authors' processing: The number of nucleated cells in each sample was estimated by amplification of reference gene primers within the assay. Sequence reads were collapsed and filtered to measure the absolute abundance of every unique TCRbeta CDR3 rearrangement. For each sample, productive Simpson clonality was calculated as the square root of Simpson's diversity index across productive rearrangements. Drawn from immuneACCESS, this table holds only the in-frame rearrangements with V and J called that TCRdb kept. Clones are partly lost; checked studies trace under half to an unresolved V gene and leave the rest unexplained. V and J calls and clone size come straight from that table; D and trimming were deduced from the DNA. Present in this sample are roughly 120,000 clones, 90% to 95% of which were seen just once. Around 1.9% of the sample comes from the top ten.

One collaborating source in Seattle enrolled patients during active infection and followed them longitudinally through the course of disease. Collaborating institutions collected whole blood in K2EDTA tubes following their own protocols. For TCRbeta analysis, collaborators shipped samples as frozen whole blood, isolated PBMCs, or DNA extracted from either of those sample types. Including the terminal cysteine and phenylalanine, the CDR3 comprises 14 residues. Only CDR3 DNA remains: 42 bases, in frame from the first base. V is pruned by 7 bases and J by 0 bases, leaving 2 bases of the junction without a gene match. Looking up the germline V gene yields CDR1 MNHEY and CDR2 SVGAGI.

The material sequenced was peripheral blood. This chain joins TRBV6-5 to TRBJ2-3; 9 nucleotides in the junction match TRBD2. This TCR came from a man in his forties or fifties with COVID-19, enrolled during active disease. The CDR3 reads CASTTSGSTDTQYF. The DNA is TGTGCCAGCACCACTAGCGGGAGCACAGATACGCAGTATTTT.